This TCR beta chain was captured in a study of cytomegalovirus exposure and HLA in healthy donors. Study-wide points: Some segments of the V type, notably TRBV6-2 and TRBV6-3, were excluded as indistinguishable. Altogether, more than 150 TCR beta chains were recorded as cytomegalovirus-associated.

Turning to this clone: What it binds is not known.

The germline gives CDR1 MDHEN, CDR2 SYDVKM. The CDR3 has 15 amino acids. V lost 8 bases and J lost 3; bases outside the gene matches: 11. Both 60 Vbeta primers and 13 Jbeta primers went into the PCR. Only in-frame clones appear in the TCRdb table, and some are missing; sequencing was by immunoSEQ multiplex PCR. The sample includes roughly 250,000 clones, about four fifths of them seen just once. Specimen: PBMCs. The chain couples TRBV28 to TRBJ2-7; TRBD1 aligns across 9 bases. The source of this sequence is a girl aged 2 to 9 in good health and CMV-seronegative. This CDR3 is CASQIPGTGIYEQYF. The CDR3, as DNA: TGTGCCAGCCAGATCCCCGGGACAGGGATCTACGAGCAGTACTTC.